Each of the 26 T cell receptor beta chains below was sequenced from the same sample in a study of blood T cell repertoires in COVID-19. The method was immunoSEQ multiplex PCR; TCRdb's version includes in-frame clones alone and lacks a portion of them. The sample records approximately 80,000 clones, around 84% being singletons. Sample: peripheral blood. All receptors derive from a man aged 40-49 years with acute or convalescent COVID-19.

Here the CDR3 DNA reads TGTGCCAGCAGCTTAGTCAGCACCGGGGAGCTGTTTTTT. Its translation is CASSLVSTGELFF. The chain couples TRBV7-9 to TRBJ2-2; D not resolved. The V gene's germline CDR1 is SEHNR and CDR2 FQNEAQ (reference sequence). This CDR3 region has 13 residues. Trimming removed 1 base at V and 4 bases at J, with 4 bases between.

The table lists this clone with a few counts. The chain employs TRBV6-2 or TRBV6-3 and TRBJ1-5, with D maybe TRBD1 (6 bases). V lost 0 bases and J 6 bases, leaving 12 bases between the germline ends. Germline V gene sequence: CDR1 MNHEY, CDR2 SVGEGT. The CDR3 contains 15 residues. CDR3 amino acids: CASSYSTGSGQPQHF. In DNA, the CDR3 is TGTGCCAGCAGTTACTCCACAGGGTCGGGTCAGCCCCAGCATTTT.

The CDR3 loop reads CASSQVGGASSYEQYF. The CDR3 region has the DNA TGTGCCAGCAGCCAAGTTGGGGGGGCGAGCTCCTACGAGCAGTACTTC. This chain connects TRBV3-1 (or the pseudogene TRBV3-2) to TRBJ2-7; the D gene is possibly TRBD2 (7 bases). The CDR3 extends over 16 amino acids. Germline V CDR1 and CDR2: LGHDT, YNNKEL (reference sequence). V lost 1 base to trimming and J lost 0 bases, with 13 bases between them.

The gene calls are TRBV6-2 or TRBV6-3 and TRBJ1-2; no reliable D call. CDR1 is MNHEY, CDR2 SVGEGT, per germline. The CDR3 extends over 15 amino acids. Trimming left V 2 bases short and J 4 bases short, with 14 bases between. The chain's CDR3 is CASSYGEGPAYGYTF. CDR3 nucleotide sequence: TGTGCCAGCAGTTACGGGGAGGGTCCTGCCTATGGCTACACCTTC.

This clone was seen a single time. This chain joins TRBV6-2 or TRBV6-3 and TRBJ2-1, with D perhaps TRBD1 (6 bases). This CDR3 has 16 residues. V was pared by 4 bases and J by 0 bases, with 13 bases between. The germline gives CDR1 MNHEY, CDR2 SVGEGT. In nucleotides, the CDR3 is TGTGCCAGCAGTTCCACAGGGCTACTCTCCTACAATGAGCAGTTCTTC. Translation gives CASSSTGLLSYNEQFF.

The genes are TRBV20-1 and TRBJ1-4; D call uncertain. Germline V CDR1 and CDR2: DFQATT, SNEGSKA (reference sequence). V dropped 3 bases and J dropped 3 bases, with 14 bases sitting between them. This CDR3 has 15 residues. The CDR3 DNA is TGCAGTGCTAGTGGGAGGATGTCGGCTAATGAAAAACTGTTTTTT. It translates to CSASGRMSANEKLFF.

This clone appeared once. J is TRBJ2-1 and V is TRBV19, with TRBD2 identical over 9 bases. Germline V CDR1 and CDR2: LNHDA, SQIVND (reference sequence). The CDR3 length is 15 residues. Losses at the gene ends were 3 bases for V and 4 bases for J; bases not matched to a gene: 4. The CDR3 nucleotides are TGTGCCAGTAGTATCGGCCTAGCGGGGTACAATGAGCAGTTCTTC. It translates to CASSIGLAGYNEQFF.

This clone was detected only once. The V and J genes are TRBV5-4 and TRBJ2-7; 12 positions agree with TRBD2. The V and J ends lost 4 bases and 5 bases, in that order; junction bases with no gene match: 4. The CDR3 covers 14 residues. The germline gives CDR1 SGHNT, CDR2 YYREEE (reference sequence). The CDR3 region is CASSILAGGDEQYF. The CDR3 coding sequence is TGTGCCAGCAGCATACTAGCGGGAGGAGACGAGCAGTACTTC.

This clone has only a few counts. V is TRBV27 and J is TRBJ2-7, with D perhaps matching TRBD2 (6 bases). Germline assignment: CDR1 MNHEY and CDR2 SMNVEV (reference sequence). The CDR3 contains 13 residues. V lost 2 bases and J lost 3, with 8 bases in between. The CDR3 DNA reads TGTGCCAGCAGTTTACTGGGGGGCTACGAGCAGTACTTC. It codes for CASSLLGGYEQYF.

This rearrangement joins TRBV19 to TRBJ2-5, with D possibly being TRBD1 (5 bases). CDR3 length equals 15 residues. Looked up from germline, CDR1 is LNHDA and CDR2 is SQIVND (reference sequence). Trimming shortened V by 4 bases and J by 7 bases, and 19 bases separated the two germline ends. CDR3 DNA sequence: TGTGCCAGTAGTAGAATAGACAGAGAACGAGGGACCCAGTACTTC. It yields the protein CASSRIDRERGTQYF.

The chain uses TRBV7-2 and TRBJ2-3; 12 bases align to TRBD1. Trimming removed 4 bases from V and 5 bases from J; junction bases left unmatched: 7. Germline CDR1 and CDR2: SGHTA and FQGNSA. The CDR3 contains 16 residues. The CDR3 nucleotides are TGTGCCAGCAGCTCATCCGGGACAGGGGGCGGAGATACGCAGTATTTT. Translation: CASSSSGTGGGDTQYF.

The chain couples TRBV7-2 to TRBJ2-5, with TRBD2 identical over 10 bases. This CDR3 comprises 15 residues. V gave up 1 base and J gave up 6 bases; unmatched junction bases: 5. Per germline, CDR1 SGHTA and CDR2 FQGNSA. For the CDR3, the DNA is TGTGCCAGCAGCTTAGGTTCTAGCGGGGGAAAGACCCAGTACTTC. The encoded protein is CASSLGSSGGKTQYF.

The genes are TRBV27 and TRBJ1-1; D remains ambiguous. Germline lookup yields CDR1 MNHEY and CDR2 SMNVEV (reference sequence). Trimming took off 4 bases at V and 11 bases at J, with 17 bases between the two ends. This CDR3 comprises 13 residues. CDR3 sequence: CASSYGEGRAAFF. CDR3 DNA: TGTGCCAGCAGTTACGGGGAGGGCCGGGCGGCTTTCTTT.

The chain employs TRBV14 and TRBJ1-1; TRBD1 matches at 9 bases. This CDR3 comprises 14 residues. Germline values: CDR1 SGHDN, CDR2 FVKESK. The V segment lost 4 bases and the J segment 7 bases; nucleotides outside the gene matches: 7. The CDR3 nucleotides read TGTGCCAGCAGCCCGGGACAGGGATCATATGAAGCTTTCTTT. Translated, it gives CASSPGQGSYEAFF.

This rearrangement joins TRBV5-4 to TRBJ2-3; a weak D match, TRBD2 (6 bases). V was cut by 4 bases and J by 2 bases, with 11 bases left in between. The CDR3 totals 14 residues. Per the germline V gene, CDR1 is SGHNT and CDR2 is YYREEE (reference sequence). Written as DNA, the CDR3 is TGTGCCAGCAGCGGAGGAGGGTACACAGATACGCAGTATTTT. Translated, it gives CASSGGGYTDTQYF.

V is TRBV7-6 and J is TRBJ2-1; 7 bases match TRBD2. V was pared by 6 bases and J by 9 bases, with 11 bases of the junction left unmatched. Per the germline V gene, CDR1 is SGHVS and CDR2 is FNYEAQ. The CDR3 has 14 amino acids. CDR3 sequence reads: CASSPSGIFGEQFF. The CDR3 coding sequence is TGTGCCAGCAGTCCCAGCGGGATTTTTGGTGAGCAGTTCTTC. The complete variable domain, with remaining parts taken from reference TRBV7-6 and TRBJ2-1, reads GAGVSQSPRYKVTKRGQDVALRCDPISGHVSLYWYRQALGQGPEFLTYFNYEAQQDKSGLPNDRFSAERPEGSISTLTIQRTEQRDSAMYRCASSPSGIFGEQFFGPGTRLTVL.

This chain uses TRBV20-1 with TRBJ2-7; D perhaps matches TRBD2 (6 bases). Between the trimmed V and J ends, which lost 3 bases and 4 bases, there was a span of 19 bases. CDR1 and CDR2 from the germline V gene are DFQATT and SNEGSKA (reference sequence). The CDR3 sequence is 15 residues long. The CDR3 region is CSASGYRETIYEQYF. In DNA form, the CDR3 reads TGCAGTGCTAGTGGTTACCGGGAGACAATATACGAGCAGTACTTC.

The chain is built from TRBV6-6 and TRBJ2-2; D is perhaps TRBD1 (5 bases). Trimming pared 6 bases from V and 7 bases from J, leaving 15 bases between. The CDR3 sequence is 14 residues long. Germline-derived CDR1 and CDR2 are MNHNY and SVGAGI (reference sequence). The DNA for the CDR3 is TGTGCCAGCAGCCCATTTAAGGGGTACGGGGAGCTGTTTTTT. Amino acids: CASSPFKGYGELFF.

The V and J genes are TRBV7-9 and TRBJ2-6, with D possibly being TRBD1 (5 bases). The V end lost 2 bases, the J end lost 0 bases, and 17 bases lay between the germline ends. CDR1 and CDR2 from the germline V gene are SEHNR and FQNEAQ (reference sequence). There are 19 residues in the CDR3. CDR3 loop: CASSLSPPGYSSGANVLTF. CDR3 sequence (DNA): TGTGCCAGCAGCTTATCTCCGCCAGGGTACAGCTCTGGGGCCAACGTCCTGACTTTC.

The CDR3 nucleotides are TGTGCCAGCAGCTTAGAGACGTGCAGGGGAGGGTATCAGCCCCAGCATTTT. This gives the protein CASSLETCRGGYQPQHF. The J gene is TRBJ1-5, the V gene TRBV7-3; TRBD1 is a possible D gene (6 bases). Trimming left V 2 bases short and J 5 bases short, with 19 bases between. In germline, CDR1 is SGHTA, CDR2 FQGTGA. This CDR3 comprises 17 residues. Using reference TRBV7-3 and TRBJ1-5 for the parts outside the CDR3, the full variable domain is GAGVSQTPSNKVTEKGKYVELRCDPISGHTALYWYRQSLGQGPEFLIYFQGTGAADDSGLPNDRFFAVRPEGSVSTLKIQRTERGDSAVYLCASSLETCRGGYQPQHFGDGTRLSIL.

The chain is built from TRBV20-1 and TRBJ1-2; no reliable D call. CDR1 and CDR2 from the germline V gene are DFQATT and SNEGSKA (reference sequence). V gave up 1 base and J gave up 4 bases, with 4 bases separating them. CDR3 size: 11 residues. The CDR3 spells CSARAFYGYTF. CDR3 coding DNA: TGCAGTGCTAGAGCTTTCTATGGCTACACCTTC.

For the CDR3, the DNA is TGTGCCAGCAGCTACGGAGAGGGTCGGGCTTTCTTT. It encodes CASSYGEGRAFF. V is TRBV7-2 and J is TRBJ1-1; the D is unclear. The CDR3 sequence is 12 residues long. Per germline, CDR1 SGHTA and CDR2 FQGNSA. Trimming took 4 bases from V and 11 from J, leaving 14 bases between them.

This clone was seen a few times. The chain has TRBV19 and TRBJ1-5; 9 nucleotides align to TRBD1. The trim removed 5 bases at V and 6 bases at J, leaving 11 bases unmatched. The CDR3 is 16 residues long. The germline gives CDR1 LNHDA, CDR2 SQIVND (reference sequence). This chain's CDR3 is CASSATGTGLSQPQHF. The CDR3 coding sequence is TGTGCCAGTAGTGCAACCGGGACAGGGTTATCTCAGCCCCAGCATTTT.

V gene TRBV6-6 combines with J gene TRBJ2-5, with D maybe TRBD2 (6 bases). In germline, CDR1 is MNHNY, CDR2 SVGAGI (reference sequence). V lost 5 bases and J 4 bases, leaving 26 bases between the germline ends. This CDR3 spans 18 amino acids. The CDR3 nucleotides are TGTGCCAGCAGTCAAAAGAAGGGCGCGGGAAGGGCCTCAGAGACCCAGTACTTC. The encoded protein is CASSQKKGAGRASETQYF.

V is TRBV7-3 and J is TRBJ1-1, with D unresolved. Between the trimmed V and J ends, which lost 5 bases and 1 base, there was a span of 14 bases. Germline V gives CDR1 SGHTA, CDR2 FQGTGA. The CDR3 sequence is 15 residues long. The CDR3 protein is CASSPSGLANTEAFF. In DNA, the CDR3 is TGTGCCAGCAGCCCGAGCGGTCTTGCGAACACTGAAGCTTTCTTT.

The chain joins TRBV7-7 to TRBJ2-2; TRBD1 matches at 8 bases. J was trimmed by 3 bases and V by 5 bases; bases with no gene match: 5. This CDR3 comprises 15 residues. CDR1 is SSHAT, CDR2 FNYEAQ, per germline (reference sequence). CDR3 protein: CASSVQGADTGELFF. The CDR3 DNA follows: TGTGCCAGCAGCGTTCAGGGGGCCGACACCGGGGAGCTGTTTTTT.